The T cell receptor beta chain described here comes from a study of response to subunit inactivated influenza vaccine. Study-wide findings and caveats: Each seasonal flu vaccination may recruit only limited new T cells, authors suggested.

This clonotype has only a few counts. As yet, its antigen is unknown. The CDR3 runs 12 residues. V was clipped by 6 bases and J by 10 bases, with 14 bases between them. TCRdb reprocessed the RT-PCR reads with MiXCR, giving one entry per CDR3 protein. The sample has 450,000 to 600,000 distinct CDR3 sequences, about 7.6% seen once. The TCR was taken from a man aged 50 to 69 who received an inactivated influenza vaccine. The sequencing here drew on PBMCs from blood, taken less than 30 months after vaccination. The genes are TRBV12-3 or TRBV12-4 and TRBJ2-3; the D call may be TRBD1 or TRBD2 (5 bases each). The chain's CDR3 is CASSSEVGAQYF. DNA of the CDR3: TGTGCCAGCAGCTCCGAGGTGGGGGCGCAGTATTTT.